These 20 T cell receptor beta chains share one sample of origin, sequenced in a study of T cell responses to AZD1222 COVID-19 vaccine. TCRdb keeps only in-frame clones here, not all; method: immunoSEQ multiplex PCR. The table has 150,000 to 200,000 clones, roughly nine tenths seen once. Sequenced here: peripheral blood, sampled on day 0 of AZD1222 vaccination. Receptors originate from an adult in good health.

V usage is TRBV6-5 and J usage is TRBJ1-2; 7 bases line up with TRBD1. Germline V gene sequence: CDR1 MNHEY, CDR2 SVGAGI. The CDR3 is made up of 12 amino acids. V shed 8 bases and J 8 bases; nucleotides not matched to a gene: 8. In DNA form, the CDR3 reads TGTGCCAGCTCCAACAGGGGAAGGGGCTACACCTTC. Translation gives CASSNRGRGYTF.

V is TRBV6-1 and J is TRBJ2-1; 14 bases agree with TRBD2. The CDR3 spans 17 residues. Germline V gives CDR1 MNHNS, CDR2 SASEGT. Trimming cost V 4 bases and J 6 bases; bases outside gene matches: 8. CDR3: CASSGGTSGSRGNEQFF. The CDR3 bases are TGTGCCAGCAGTGGCGGGACTAGCGGGAGTCGGGGCAATGAGCAGTTCTTC.

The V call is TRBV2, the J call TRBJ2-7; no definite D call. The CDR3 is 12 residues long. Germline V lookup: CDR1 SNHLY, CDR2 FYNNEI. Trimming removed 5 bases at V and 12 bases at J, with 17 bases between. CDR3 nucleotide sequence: TGTGCCAGCAGTCAGCTTATGCAGGTGGGGTACTTC. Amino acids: CASSQLMQVGYF.

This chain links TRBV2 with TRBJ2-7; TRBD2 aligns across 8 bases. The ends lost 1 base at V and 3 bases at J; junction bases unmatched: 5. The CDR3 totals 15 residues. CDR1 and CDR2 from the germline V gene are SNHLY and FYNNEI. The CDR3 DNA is TGTGCCAGCAGTGAAGGACTAGCGTTTATCTACGAGCAGTACTTC. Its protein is CASSEGLAFIYEQYF.

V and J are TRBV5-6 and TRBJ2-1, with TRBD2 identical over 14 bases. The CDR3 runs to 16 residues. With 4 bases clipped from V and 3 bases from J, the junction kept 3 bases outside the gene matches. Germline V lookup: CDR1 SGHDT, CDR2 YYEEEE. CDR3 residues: CASSPGLAGVYNEQFF. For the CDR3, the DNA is TGTGCCAGCAGCCCGGGACTAGCGGGAGTCTACAATGAGCAGTTCTTC.

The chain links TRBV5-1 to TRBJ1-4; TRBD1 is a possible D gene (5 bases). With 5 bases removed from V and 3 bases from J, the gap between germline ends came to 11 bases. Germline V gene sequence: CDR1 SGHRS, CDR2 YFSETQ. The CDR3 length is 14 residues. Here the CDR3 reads CASRSGGSNEKLFF. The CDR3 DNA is TGCGCCAGCAGATCGGGGGGGTCTAATGAAAAACTGTTTTTT.

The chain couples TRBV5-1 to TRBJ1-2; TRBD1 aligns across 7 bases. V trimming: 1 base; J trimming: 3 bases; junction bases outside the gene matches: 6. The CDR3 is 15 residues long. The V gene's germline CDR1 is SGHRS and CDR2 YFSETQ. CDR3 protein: CASSLSRQGDYGYTF. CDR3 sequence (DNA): TGCGCCAGCAGCTTGTCTCGGCAGGGGGACTATGGCTACACCTTC.

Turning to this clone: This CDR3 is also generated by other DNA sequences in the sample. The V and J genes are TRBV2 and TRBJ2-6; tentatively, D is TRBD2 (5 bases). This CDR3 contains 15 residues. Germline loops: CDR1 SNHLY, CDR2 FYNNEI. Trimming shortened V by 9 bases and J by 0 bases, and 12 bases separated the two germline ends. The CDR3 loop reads CASSFGSSGANVLTF. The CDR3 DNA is TGTGCCAGTAGTTTTGGGAGCTCTGGGGCCAACGTCCTGACTTTC.

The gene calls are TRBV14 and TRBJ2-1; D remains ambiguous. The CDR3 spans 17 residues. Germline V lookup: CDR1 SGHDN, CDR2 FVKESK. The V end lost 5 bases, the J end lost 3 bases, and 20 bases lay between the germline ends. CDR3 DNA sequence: TGTGCCAGCAGCTTTCGCGCTGGCCCTCTGGACTACAATGAGCAGTTCTTC. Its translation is CASSFRAGPLDYNEQFF.

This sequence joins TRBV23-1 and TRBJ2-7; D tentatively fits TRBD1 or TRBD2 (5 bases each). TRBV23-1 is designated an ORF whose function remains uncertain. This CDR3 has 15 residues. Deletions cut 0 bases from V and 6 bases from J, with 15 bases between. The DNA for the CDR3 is TGCGCCAGCAGTCAATCGAAGTTACCTGGGGGCGAGCAGTACTTC. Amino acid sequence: CASSQSKLPGGEQYF.

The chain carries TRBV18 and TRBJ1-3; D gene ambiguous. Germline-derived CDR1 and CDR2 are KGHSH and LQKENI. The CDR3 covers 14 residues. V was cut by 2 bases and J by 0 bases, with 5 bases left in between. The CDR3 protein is CASSPGNSGNTIYF. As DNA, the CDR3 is TGTGCCAGCTCACCAGGGAACTCTGGAAACACCATATATTTT.

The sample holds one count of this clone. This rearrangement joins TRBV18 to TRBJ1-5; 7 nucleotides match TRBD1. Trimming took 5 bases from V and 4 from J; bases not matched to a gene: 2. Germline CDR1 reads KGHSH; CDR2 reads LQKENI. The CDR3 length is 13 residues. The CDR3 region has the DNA TGTGCCAGCTCAGCGGGACAGAATCAGCCCCAGCATTTT. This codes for CASSAGQNQPQHF.

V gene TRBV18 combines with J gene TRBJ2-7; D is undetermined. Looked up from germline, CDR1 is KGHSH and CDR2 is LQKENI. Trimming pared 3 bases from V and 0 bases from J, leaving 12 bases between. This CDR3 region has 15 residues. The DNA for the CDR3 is TGTGCCAGCTCACCCTTTCTCAATCCCTCCTACGAGCAGTACTTC. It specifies CASSPFLNPSYEQYF.

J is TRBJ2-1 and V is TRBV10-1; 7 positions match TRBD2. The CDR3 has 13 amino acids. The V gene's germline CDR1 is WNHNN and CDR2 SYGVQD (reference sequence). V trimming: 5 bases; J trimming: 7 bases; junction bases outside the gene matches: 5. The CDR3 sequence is CASSSGGWNEQFF. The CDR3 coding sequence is TGCGCCAGCAGTTCGGGAGGATGGAATGAGCAGTTCTTC.

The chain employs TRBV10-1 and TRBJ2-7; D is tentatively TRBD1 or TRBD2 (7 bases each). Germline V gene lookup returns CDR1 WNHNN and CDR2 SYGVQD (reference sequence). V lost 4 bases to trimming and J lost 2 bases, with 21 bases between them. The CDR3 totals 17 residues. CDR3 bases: TGCGCCAGCAGTGGGCTCAGGTCCCCAGGGGGGGCCTACGAGCAGTACTTC. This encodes CASSGLRSPGGAYEQYF.

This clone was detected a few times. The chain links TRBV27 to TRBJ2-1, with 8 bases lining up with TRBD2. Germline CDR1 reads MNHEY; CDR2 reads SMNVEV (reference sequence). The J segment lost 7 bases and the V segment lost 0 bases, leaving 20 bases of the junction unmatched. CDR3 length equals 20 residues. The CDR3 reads CASSLSGFPAGAGEGNEQFF. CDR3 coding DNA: TGTGCCAGCAGTTTATCTGGCTTCCCCGCTGGAGCGGGAGAAGGTAATGAGCAGTTCTTC.

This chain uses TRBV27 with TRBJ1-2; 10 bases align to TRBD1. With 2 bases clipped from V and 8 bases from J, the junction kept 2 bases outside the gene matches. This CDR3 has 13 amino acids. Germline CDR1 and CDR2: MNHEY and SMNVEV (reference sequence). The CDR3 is CASSLGTGVGYTF. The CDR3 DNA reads TGTGCCAGCAGTTTAGGGACAGGGGTCGGCTACACCTTC.

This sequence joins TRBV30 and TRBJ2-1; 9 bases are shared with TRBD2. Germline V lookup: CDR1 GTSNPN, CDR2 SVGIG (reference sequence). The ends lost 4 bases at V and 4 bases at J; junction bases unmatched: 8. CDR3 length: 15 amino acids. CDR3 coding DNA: TGTGCCTGGAAATTTAGCGGGAGCGGGTACAATGAGCAGTTCTTC. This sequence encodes CAWKFSGSGYNEQFF. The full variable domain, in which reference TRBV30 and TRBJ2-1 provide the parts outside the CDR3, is SQTIHQWPATLVQPVGSPLSLECTVEGTSNPNLYWYRQAAGRGLQLLFYSVGIGQISSEVPQNLSASRPQDRQFILSSKKLLLSDSGFYLCAWKFSGSGYNEQFFGPGTRLTVL.

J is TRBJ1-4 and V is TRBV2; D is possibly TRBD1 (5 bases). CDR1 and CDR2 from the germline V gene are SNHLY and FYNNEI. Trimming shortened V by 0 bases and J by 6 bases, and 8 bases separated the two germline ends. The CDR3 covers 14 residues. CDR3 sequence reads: CASSEAVGHEKLFF. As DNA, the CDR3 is TGTGCCAGCAGTGAAGCCGTGGGGCATGAAAAACTGTTTTTT. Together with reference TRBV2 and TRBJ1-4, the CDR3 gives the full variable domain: EPEVTQTPSHQVTQMGQEVILRCVPISNHLYFYWYRQILGQKVEFLVSFYNNEISEKSEIFDDQFSVERPDGSNFTLKIRSTKLEDSAMYFCASSEAVGHEKLFFGSGTQLSVL.

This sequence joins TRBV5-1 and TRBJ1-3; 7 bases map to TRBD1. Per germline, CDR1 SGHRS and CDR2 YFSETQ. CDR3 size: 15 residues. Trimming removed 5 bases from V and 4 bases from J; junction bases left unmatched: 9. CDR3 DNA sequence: TGCGCCAGCAGATTTGAGGGGGCTCGGGGAAACACCATATATTTT. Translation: CASRFEGARGNTIYF.